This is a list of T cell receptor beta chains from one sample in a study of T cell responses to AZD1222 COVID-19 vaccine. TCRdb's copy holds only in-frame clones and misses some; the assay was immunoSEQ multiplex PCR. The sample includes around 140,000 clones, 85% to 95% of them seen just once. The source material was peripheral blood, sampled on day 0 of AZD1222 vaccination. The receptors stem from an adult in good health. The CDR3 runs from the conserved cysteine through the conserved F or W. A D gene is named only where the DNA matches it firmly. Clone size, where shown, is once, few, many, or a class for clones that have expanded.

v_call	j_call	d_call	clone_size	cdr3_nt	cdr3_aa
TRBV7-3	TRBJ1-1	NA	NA	TGTGCCAGCAGGCCCGGGAGGAACACTGAAGCTTTCTTT	CASRPGRNTEAFF
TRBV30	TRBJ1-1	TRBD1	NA	TGTGCCTGGGATCAGGGACAGGGGTTCACTGAAGCTTTCTTT	CAWDQGQGFTEAFF
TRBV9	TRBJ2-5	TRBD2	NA	TGTGCCAGCAGCCCCACTAGCGGGAGCACCCAAGAGACCCAGTACTTC	CASSPTSGSTQETQYF
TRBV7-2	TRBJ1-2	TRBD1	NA	TGTGCCAGCAGCGCCGGGACAGTAGAATATGGCTACACCTTC	CASSAGTVEYGYTF
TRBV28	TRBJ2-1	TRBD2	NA	TGTGCCAGCACGACTAGCGGGCCAAAATACAATGAGCAGTTCTTC	CASTTSGPKYNEQFF
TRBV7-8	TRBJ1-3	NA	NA	TGTGCCAGCAGCCGAACAGCACTCTCTGGAAACACCATATATTTT	CASSRTALSGNTIYF
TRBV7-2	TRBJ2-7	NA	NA	TGTGCCAGCAGCTTAGTTGGGACCAAATCCTACGAGCAGTACTTC	CASSLVGTKSYEQYF
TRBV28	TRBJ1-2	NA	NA	TGTGCCAGCCAGACAGCCATGACCGGCTCGGATGGCTACACCTTC	CASQTAMTGSDGYTF
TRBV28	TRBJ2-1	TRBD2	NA	TGTGCCAGCAGTTTTAATCCTACCGGGACTAGCGGGAGTAATGAGCAGTTCTTC	CASSFNPTGTSGSNEQFF
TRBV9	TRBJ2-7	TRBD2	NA	TGTGCCAGCAGCGTAGGCAATAGCGGGAGCATGGACGAGCAGTACTTC	CASSVGNSGSMDEQYF
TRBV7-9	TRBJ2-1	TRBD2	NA	TGTGCCAGCAGCTTGGGGGCGCTAGCGGGATTTACGGAGCAGTTCTTC	CASSLGALAGFTEQFF
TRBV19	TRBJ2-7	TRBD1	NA	TGTGCCAGCTCCGGGACAGGGGTTTTCGAGCAGTACTTC	CASSGTGVFEQYF
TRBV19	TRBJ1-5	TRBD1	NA	TGTGCCAGTAGTCGCGCGACAGGGTTTGATCAGCCCCAGCATTTT	CASSRATGFDQPQHF
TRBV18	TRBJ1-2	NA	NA	TGTGCCAGCTCACCAGGCAGTTTGACGGATGGCTACACCTTC	CASSPGSLTDGYTF
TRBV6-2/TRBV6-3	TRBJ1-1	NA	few	TGTGCCAGCAGTTATAGACCTCTCGGAAACACTGAAGCTTTCTTT	CASSYRPLGNTEAFF
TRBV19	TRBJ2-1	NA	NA	TGTGCCAGTAGTATCGTTGGACTTTCATTTGCCTACAATGAGCAGTTCTTC	CASSIVGLSFAYNEQFF
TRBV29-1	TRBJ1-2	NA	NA	TGCAGCGTTGGGGGGGATGGCTACACCTTC	CSVGGDGYTF
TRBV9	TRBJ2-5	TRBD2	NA	TGTGCCAGCAGCGTAGGACTAGCGGGGGGGCCGCGGGAGACCCAGTACTTC	CASSVGLAGGPRETQYF
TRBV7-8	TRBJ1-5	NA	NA	TGTGCCAGCAGCCACCGGACAGCTCCCTATAATCAGCCCCAGCATTTT	CASSHRTAPYNQPQHF
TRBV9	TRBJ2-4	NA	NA	TGTGCCAGCAGCGGCCCTGAGCACAAAAACATTCAGTACTTC	CASSGPEHKNIQYF
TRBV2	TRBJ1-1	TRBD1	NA	TGTGCCAGCAGTGAAGCGTATCGGGACAGGGGGCGATTGGACACTGAAGCTTTCTTT	CASSEAYRDRGRLDTEAFF
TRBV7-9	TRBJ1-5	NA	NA	TGTGCCAGCAGCCTCCCAAATCAGCCCCAGCATTTT	CASSLPNQPQHF
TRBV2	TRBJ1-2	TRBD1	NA	TGTGCCAGCAGTCTCGGACAGGGAGGATTTCTCTATGGCTACACCTTC	CASSLGQGGFLYGYTF
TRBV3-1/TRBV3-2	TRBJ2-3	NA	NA	TGTGCCAGCAGCCAAGTTAATACGCAGTATTTT	CASSQVNTQYF
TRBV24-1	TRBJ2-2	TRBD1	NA	TGTGCCACCAGTGACTTGAACCCGGCCAGGGGGTCAACCGGGGAGCTGTTTTTT	CATSDLNPARGSTGELFF
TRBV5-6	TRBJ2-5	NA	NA	TGTGCCAGCAGCTGGGCAGGGTCATTGGAGACCCAGTACTTC	CASSWAGSLETQYF
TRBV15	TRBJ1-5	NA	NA	TGTGCCACCAGCAGAGATCGACAGCCCCAGCATTTT	CATSRDRQPQHF
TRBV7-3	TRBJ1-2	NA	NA	TGTGCCAGCAGGAGAGAGGGGTTAGCTAACTATGGCTACACCTTC	CASRREGLANYGYTF
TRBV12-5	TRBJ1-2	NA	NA	TGTGCTAGTGGTTTGGTGGGAGTGGATGGCTACACCTTC	CASGLVGVDGYTF
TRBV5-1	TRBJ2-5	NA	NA	TGCGCCAGCAGCCCGGGTACCATGCGGGGAGAGACCCAGTACTTC	CASSPGTMRGETQYF
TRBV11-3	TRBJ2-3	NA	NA	TGTGCCAGCAGCTTAGATGACCGGGGGCCGAGCACAGATACGCAGTATTTT	CASSLDDRGPSTDTQYF
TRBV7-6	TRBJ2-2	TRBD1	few	TGTGCCAGCAGCCACGGGACAGGGGGCAACACCGGGGAGCTGTTTTTT	CASSHGTGGNTGELFF
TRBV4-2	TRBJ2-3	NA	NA	TGTGCCAGCAGCCAACGACTTCCAGATACGCAGTATTTT	CASSQRLPDTQYF
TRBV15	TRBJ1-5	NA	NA	TGTGCCACCAGCAGAGATGATCCCCAAAGGGGTCAGCCCCAGCATTTT	CATSRDDPQRGQPQHF
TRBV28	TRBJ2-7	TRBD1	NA	TGTGCCAGCAGTTTTTCGACAGGGGGAAACTACGAGCAGTACTTC	CASSFSTGGNYEQYF
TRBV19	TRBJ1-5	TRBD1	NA	TGTGCCAGTAGTGTGCCGGGACAGGGGGCGAGTCAGCCCCAGCATTTT	CASSVPGQGASQPQHF
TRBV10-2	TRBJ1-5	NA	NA	TGCGCCAGCAGTGTTGAGAGCAATCAGCCCCAGCATTTT	CASSVESNQPQHF
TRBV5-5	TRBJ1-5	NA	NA	TGTGCCAGCAGCGGGGCAGGAGATCAGCCCCAGCATTTT	CASSGAGDQPQHF
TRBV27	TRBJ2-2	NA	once	TGTGCCAGCAGTTTATTTTCTGACTTGGGCCCCGGGGAGCTGTTTTTT	CASSLFSDLGPGELFF
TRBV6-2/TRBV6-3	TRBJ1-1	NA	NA	TGTGCCAGCAGTTACTCCCAGGGCGTTGAAGCTTTCTTT	CASSYSQGVEAFF
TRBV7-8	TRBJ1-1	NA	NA	TGTGCCAGCAGCTTCTCGGGGTACACTGAAGCTTTCTTT	CASSFSGYTEAFF
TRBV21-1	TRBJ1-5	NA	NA	TGTGCCAGCAGCAAAGCAGGTGGACAGGTCCTTATGGGCAATCAGCCCCAGCATTTT	CASSKAGGQVLMGNQPQHF
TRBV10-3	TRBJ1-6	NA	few	TGTGCCATCAGTGACCGCCGGGACAAGTCACGATCGGGTCTGAACTCACCCCTCCACTTT	CAISDRRDKSRSGLNSPLHF
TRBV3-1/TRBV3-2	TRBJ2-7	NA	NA	TGTGCCAGCAGCCAAGTTAGGACCTACGAGCAGTACTTC	CASSQVRTYEQYF
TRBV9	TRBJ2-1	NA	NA	TGTGCCAGCAGCGTAGGAAATACTCAGGGTCCTTACAATGAGCAGTTCTTC	CASSVGNTQGPYNEQFF
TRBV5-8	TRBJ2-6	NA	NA	TGTGCCAGCAGCTTGGTTGGAGGGTTGGGCTCTGGGGCCAACGTCCTGACTTTC	CASSLVGGLGSGANVLTF
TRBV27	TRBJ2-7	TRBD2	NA	TGTGCCAGCAGTTCGATAGCGGGAGGCTCCTACGAGCAGTACTTC	CASSSIAGGSYEQYF
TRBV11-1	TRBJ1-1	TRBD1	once	TGTGCCAGCAGCTCATACAGGGGAAACACTGAAGCTTTCTTT	CASSSYRGNTEAFF
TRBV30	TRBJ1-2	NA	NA	TGTGCCTGGAGACAGTACTATGGCTACACCTTC	CAWRQYYGYTF
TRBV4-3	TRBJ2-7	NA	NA	TGCGCCAGCAGCCAAGATTGGGACGGACCCTACGAGCAGTACTTC	CASSQDWDGPYEQYF
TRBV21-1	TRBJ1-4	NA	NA	TGTGCCAGCAGGTTTAGACAAGATAATGAAAAACTGTTTTTT	CASRFRQDNEKLFF
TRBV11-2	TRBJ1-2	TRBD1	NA	TGTGCCAGCAGGCCCCAAAGGGGACAGGGGGAAAATGGCTACACCTTC	CASRPQRGQGENGYTF
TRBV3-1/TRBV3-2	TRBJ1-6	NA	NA	TGTGCCAGCAGCCAATTTGCAGGGGCTAATTCACCCCTCCACTTT	CASSQFAGANSPLHF
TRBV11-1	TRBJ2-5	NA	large	TGTGCCAGCAGCTTTAGGGGGCAAGAGACCCAGTACTTC	CASSFRGQETQYF
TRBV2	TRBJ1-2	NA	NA	TGTGCCAGCAGTGATACGGTTAACTATGGCTACACCTTC	CASSDTVNYGYTF
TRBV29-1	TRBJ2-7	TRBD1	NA	TGCAGCGTCGGGACAGGGATCGACGAGCAGTACTTC	CSVGTGIDEQYF
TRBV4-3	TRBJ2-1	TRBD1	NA	TGCGCCAGCAGCCACGATTTACAGGGGGCGATCAATGAGCAGTTCTTC	CASSHDLQGAINEQFF
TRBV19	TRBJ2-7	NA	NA	TGTGCCAGTAGTAATACGGGTGAGCAGTACTTC	CASSNTGEQYF
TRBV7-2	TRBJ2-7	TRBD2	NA	TGTGCCAGCAGCTCCCGGCGGGGGAGCTCCTACGAGCAGTACTTC	CASSSRRGSSYEQYF
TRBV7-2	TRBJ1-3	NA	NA	TGTGCCAGCAGCTTAGTAGTGGGGGCCGGGCGTGGAAACACCATATATTTT	CASSLVVGAGRGNTIYF